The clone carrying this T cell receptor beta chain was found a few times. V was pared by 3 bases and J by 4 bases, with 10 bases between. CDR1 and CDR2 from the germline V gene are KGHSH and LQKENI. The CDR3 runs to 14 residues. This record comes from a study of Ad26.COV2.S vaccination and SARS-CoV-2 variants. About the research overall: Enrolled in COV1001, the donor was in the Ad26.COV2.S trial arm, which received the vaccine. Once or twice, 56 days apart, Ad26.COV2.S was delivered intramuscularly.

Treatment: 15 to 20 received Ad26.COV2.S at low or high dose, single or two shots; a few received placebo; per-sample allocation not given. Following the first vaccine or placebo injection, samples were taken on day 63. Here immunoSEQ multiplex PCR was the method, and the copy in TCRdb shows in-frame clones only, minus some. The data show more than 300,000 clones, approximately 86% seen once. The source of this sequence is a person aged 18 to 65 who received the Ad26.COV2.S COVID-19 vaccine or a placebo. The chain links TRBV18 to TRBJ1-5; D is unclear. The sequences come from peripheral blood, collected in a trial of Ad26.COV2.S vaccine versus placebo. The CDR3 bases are TGTGCCAGCTCACCGTACTGGGAAAATCAGCCCCAGCATTTT. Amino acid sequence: CASSPYWENQPQHF. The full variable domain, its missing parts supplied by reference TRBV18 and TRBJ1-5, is NAGVMQNPRHLVRRRGQEARLRCSPMKGHSHVYWYRQLPEEGLKFMVYLQKENIIDESGMPKERFSAEFPKEGPSILRIQQVVRGDSAAYFCASSPYWENQPQHFGDGTRLSIL.